These 31 T cell receptor beta chains share one sample of origin, sequenced in a study of early T cells in non-severe SARS-CoV-2 infection. TCRdb passed the 5' RACE reads through MiXCR, listing each CDR3 protein once. The sample consists of 60,000 or so distinct CDR3 sequences, about 12% of them appearing once. Source material: whole blood. These receptors all come from an adult who was a healthcare worker with PCR-confirmed SARS-CoV-2 infection or an uninfected control (not recorded which).

As regards this clonotype: With a much larger clone just one base away, this may be a read error. CDR3 coding DNA: TGTGCCATCAGACTAGCGGGGAGGTCAGATACGCAGTGTTTT. Residues: CAIRLAGRSDTQCF. The V call is TRBV10-3, the J call TRBJ2-3; 10 nucleotides agree with TRBD2. There are 14 residues in the CDR3. CDR1 and CDR2 from the germline V gene are ENHRY and SYGVKD.

There are many counts of this clonotype. The rearrangement links TRBV6-5 to TRBJ2-2, with 12 bases lining up with TRBD2. Per the germline V gene, CDR1 is MNHEY and CDR2 is SVGAGI. V shed 7 bases and J 3 bases; nucleotides not matched to a gene: 3. The CDR3 is 15 residues long. CDR3 sequence (DNA): TGTGCCAGCAAACCTAGCGGGGGGGACACCGGGGAGCTGTTTTTT. It yields the protein CASKPSGGDTGELFF.

This rearrangement joins TRBV6-5 to TRBJ2-7; TRBD1 matches 8 bases. The CDR3 has 15 amino acids. CDR1 is MNHEY, CDR2 SVGAGI, per germline. Trimming took 5 bases from V and 2 from J; bases not matched to a gene: 8. The CDR3 is CASSRGGQGTYEQYF. The DNA of the CDR3 is TGTGCCAGCAGTCGAGGAGGACAGGGAACCTACGAGCAGTACTTC.

Only a few counts were recorded for this clonotype. This chain joins TRBV7-9 and TRBJ2-2; tentatively, D is TRBD1 or TRBD2 (5 bases each). CDR1 is SEHNR and CDR2 is FQNEAQ in the germline V gene (reference sequence). The CDR3 totals 15 residues. The V gene lost 5 bases and the J gene lost 3 bases, with 13 bases spanning the gap. For the CDR3, the DNA is TGTGCCAGCAGCCCCCGGGACCGTGACACCGGGGAGCTGTTTTTT. It codes for CASSPRDRDTGELFF.

At least ten counts were recorded for this clonotype. V gene TRBV5-8 combines with J gene TRBJ2-7, with 12 bases lining up with TRBD1. The CDR3 has 15 amino acids. In germline, CDR1 is SGHTS, CDR2 YDEGEE. With V trimmed by 4 bases and J by 7 bases, 9 bases remained unmatched. CDR3 in DNA: TGTGCCAGCAGCCTGCCGGGACAGGGGGCCTGGGAGCAGTACTTC. This encodes CASSLPGQGAWEQYF.

The rearrangement uses TRBV12-3 or TRBV12-4 and TRBJ1-6; D is perhaps TRBD1 (6 bases). The V end was cut by 2 bases, the J end by 9 bases, with 8 bases between. The CDR3 is made up of 13 amino acids. The CDR3 is CASSLRGSSPLHF. The CDR3 coding sequence is TGTGCCAGCAGTTTAAGGGGGAGTTCACCCCTCCACTTT.

This clonotype appeared many times. V and J are TRBV7-8 and TRBJ2-5; maybe TRBD2 (5 bases). The CDR3 is 15 amino acids. Trimming pared 5 bases from V and 2 bases from J, leaving 15 bases between. CDR1 and CDR2 from the germline V gene are SGHVS and FQNEAQ. Here the CDR3 DNA reads TGTGCCAGCAGCCGCGGGCGGACGGGACAAGAGACCCAGTACTTC. Translating gives CASSRGRTGQETQYF.

This clonotype is termed medium-sized. J is TRBJ2-7 and V is TRBV28; D may be TRBD1 or TRBD2 (5 bases each). V lost 7 bases and J lost 2, with 12 bases in between. The germline CDR1 and CDR2 sequences are MDHEN and SYDVKM. The CDR3 is 13 residues long. The CDR3 region is CASKTGTTYEQYF. As DNA, the CDR3 is TGTGCCAGCAAAACCGGGACCACCTACGAGCAGTACTTC.

This clonotype has ten or more counts. The rearrangement links TRBV6-1 to TRBJ2-3; 9 bases are a match to TRBD2. The length of the CDR3 is 15 residues. Per the germline V gene, CDR1 is MNHNS and CDR2 is SASEGT. J gave up 5 bases and V 4 bases, and 7 bases lay outside the gene matches. The CDR3, as DNA: TGTGCCAGCAGTGGCTTAGCGGGAGATAAAGATACGCAGTATTTT. It yields the protein CASSGLAGDKDTQYF.

This clonotype was seen ten or more times. The V gene is TRBV28, the J gene TRBJ2-5; 11 bases align to TRBD1. Germline V gene sequence: CDR1 MDHEN, CDR2 SYDVKM. The CDR3 extends over 16 amino acids. The trim removed 5 bases at V and 5 bases at J, leaving 10 bases unmatched. Here the CDR3 reads CASSALGQGARETQYF. In nucleotides, the CDR3 is TGTGCCAGCAGTGCCCTCGGACAGGGGGCGCGTGAGACCCAGTACTTC.

This clonotype came up a few times. The rearrangement links TRBV6-6 to TRBJ2-1, with 9 bases aligning to TRBD2. The CDR3 extends over 14 amino acids. CDR1 MNHNY and CDR2 SVGAGI come from the germline V gene (reference sequence). V lost 6 bases, J lost 9 bases, and 9 bases stayed unmatched. In nucleotides, the CDR3 is TGTGCCAGCAGCTCCACGGGACTAGCCGGTGAGCAGTTCTTC. Translated, it gives CASSSTGLAGEQFF.

This clonotype turned up a few times. This chain connects TRBV27 to TRBJ1-1; no clear D gene. CDR1 and CDR2 from the germline V gene are MNHEY and SMNVEV (reference sequence). The CDR3 sequence is 15 residues long. V shed 0 bases and J shed 6 bases, with 14 bases lying between them. CDR3 bases: TGTGCCAGCAGTTTATCCATGGGTTATGTCGCTGAAGCTTTCTTT. It encodes CASSLSMGYVAEAFF.

This clonotype was observed at least ten times. V is TRBV18 and J is TRBJ2-1; 10 bases match TRBD1. The CDR3 is 15 amino acids. In germline, CDR1 is KGHSH, CDR2 LQKENI. Losses at the gene ends were 5 bases for V and 8 bases for J; bases not matched to a gene: 9. The CDR3 protein is CASSAGTGVLYEQFF. The CDR3 DNA follows: TGTGCCAGCTCAGCCGGGACAGGGGTCCTCTATGAGCAGTTCTTC.

There are many counts of this clonotype. This sequence joins TRBV24-1 and TRBJ1-5; 7 bases line up with TRBD1. This CDR3 contains 15 residues. Per germline, CDR1 KGHDR and CDR2 SFDVKD. Trimming removed 6 bases from V and 7 bases from J; junction bases left unmatched: 11. The CDR3 here is CATSSTGDLRQPQHF. The CDR3 nucleotides read TGTGCCACCAGTTCCACAGGGGACCTACGCCAGCCCCAGCATTTT.

This clonotype was counted ten times or more. The chain joins TRBV18 to TRBJ2-1; TRBD2 matches at 9 bases. V lost 6 bases to trimming and J lost 1 base; unmatched junction nucleotides: 4. The germline CDR1 and CDR2 sequences are KGHSH and LQKENI. The CDR3 is 15 residues long. The CDR3 sequence: CASSRGLASYNEQFF. In nucleotides, the CDR3 is TGTGCCAGCTCGCGCGGACTAGCGTCCTACAATGAGCAGTTCTTC.

The rearrangement links TRBV20-1 to TRBJ2-3, with TRBD2 matching over 14 bases. V lost 7 bases, J lost 3 bases, and 3 bases stayed unmatched. This CDR3 is 14 amino acids long. CDR1 is DFQATT, CDR2 SNEGSKA, per germline (reference sequence). As DNA, the CDR3 is TGCAGTGTTAGGACTAGCGGGGGGACAGATACGCAGTATTTT. As protein: CSVRTSGGTDTQYF.

This clonotype has a count of ten or more. This sequence joins TRBV7-9 and TRBJ1-6; no clear D gene. V was cut by 4 bases and J by 6 bases, with 13 bases left in between. The CDR3 covers 15 residues. Germline CDR1 SEHNR, CDR2 FQNEAQ (reference sequence). The CDR3 nucleotides read TGTGCCAGCAGCTCGTCGGGAGGTGGTAATTCACCCCTCCACTTT. Residues: CASSSSGGGNSPLHF.

There are a few counts of this clonotype. The chain carries TRBV30 and TRBJ1-3; D is ambiguous. CDR3 length: 14 residues. CDR1 GTSNPN and CDR2 SVGIG come from the germline V gene (reference sequence). V was shortened by 1 base and J by 2 bases, with 9 bases between the two germline ends. The chain's CDR3 is CAWSGPAAGNTIYF. CDR3 bases: TGTGCCTGGAGTGGACCAGCCGCTGGAAACACCATATATTTT.

This clonotype was seen ten or more times. This rearrangement joins TRBV1 to TRBJ2-5; the D call in the table, TRBD1, was not verified against the DNA. TRBV1 counts as a pseudogene. The CDR3 runs to 14 residues. CDR3 DNA sequence: TGCACCAGCAGCCAAGAATCTGGGGGAGAGACCCAGTACTTC. Amino acid sequence: CTSSQESGGETQYF.

This clonotype turned up a few times. The gene calls are TRBV9 and TRBJ2-1; D is uncertain. The CDR3 is 12 residues long. CDR1 and CDR2 (germline): SGDLS, YYNGEE. The V gene lost 4 bases and the J gene lost 4 bases, with 6 bases spanning the gap. The CDR3 nucleotides are TGTGCCAGCAGCAGACAATACAATGAGCAGTTCTTC. Translation gives CASSRQYNEQFF.

This clonotype came up a few times. CDR3 in DNA: TGTGCCAGCAGTTCCTGGGGTGGTGAGACTGAAGCTTTCTTT. It translates to CASSSWGGETEAFF. The V call is TRBV6-2 or TRBV6-3, the J call TRBJ1-1; D is undetermined. The germline CDR1 and CDR2 sequences are MNHEY and SVGEGT. V shed 4 bases and J shed 5 bases, with 14 bases lying between them. There are 14 residues in the CDR3.

The rearrangement links TRBV28 to TRBJ2-7; D ambiguous. Trimming left V 2 bases short and J 9 bases short, with 11 bases between. CDR1 is MDHEN and CDR2 is SYDVKM in the germline V gene. This CDR3 is 12 amino acids long. In DNA, the CDR3 is TGTGCCAGCAGTTTACCGCAGGAGAGGCAGTACTTC. Encoded protein: CASSLPQERQYF.

This clonotype was picked up many times. V and J are TRBV7-2 and TRBJ1-2, with D maybe TRBD1 (6 bases). V dropped 5 bases and J dropped 5 bases, with 15 bases sitting between them. Per germline, CDR1 SGHTA and CDR2 FQGNSA. This CDR3 is built from 14 residues. The CDR3 is CASSTNRAGYGYTF. CDR3 coding DNA: TGTGCCAGCAGCACGAACAGGGCGGGTTATGGCTACACCTTC.

This clonotype has more than one count but fewer than ten. The chain recombines TRBV13 with TRBJ2-1; D might be TRBD2 (5 bases). CDR1 and CDR2 (germline): PRHDT, FYEKMQ (reference sequence). Trimming cost V 7 bases and J 5 bases, with 24 bases left between them. The CDR3 loop spans 17 amino acids. In nucleotides, the CDR3 is TGTGCCAGCACCTTGCGGGTCGGAGCCATACCCAACAATGAGCAGTTCTTC. It codes for CASTLRVGAIPNNEQFF. Based on the CDR3 plus reference TRBV13 and TRBJ2-1, the full variable domain is AAGVIQSPRHLIKEKRETATLKCYPIPRHDTVYWYQQGPGQDPQFLISFYEKMQSDKGSIPDRFSAQQFSDYHSELNMSSLELGDSALYFCASTLRVGAIPNNEQFFGPGTRLTVL.

Worth noting for this clonotype: The junction departs from the called germline gene at one end, perhaps through a read error. The chain carries TRBV29-1 and TRBJ1-4, with D uncertain. The CDR3 has 11 amino acids. In germline, CDR1 is SQVTM, CDR2 ANQGSEA. CDR3 loop: CSVEDLDEKLF. The CDR3 DNA reads as TGCAGCGTTGAAGATCTGGATGAAAAACTGTTT.

J is TRBJ2-5 and V is TRBV9; D is undetermined. The CDR3 consists of 13 residues. Germline V lookup: CDR1 SGDLS, CDR2 YYNGEE. Trimming pared 0 bases from V and 5 bases from J, leaving 8 bases between. The CDR3 protein is CASSVDPVETQYF. Written as DNA, the CDR3 is TGTGCCAGCAGCGTAGATCCAGTGGAGACCCAGTACTTC.

A few counts support this clonotype. The rearrangement links TRBV7-8 to TRBJ2-5, with D possibly called TRBD1 or TRBD2 (5 bases each). The V end was cut by 5 bases, the J end by 4 bases, with 20 bases between. The CDR3 loop spans 16 amino acids. Germline V CDR1 and CDR2: SGHVS, FQNEAQ. The CDR3 DNA is TGTGCCAGCAGCCCCAGGGACCCCGGTGGGGGAGAGACCCAGTACTTC. It translates to CASSPRDPGGGETQYF.

This clonotype was counted many times. The chain is built from TRBV5-1 and TRBJ2-5; the match to TRBD1 covers 8 bases. CDR1 SGHRS and CDR2 YFSETQ come from the germline V gene. This CDR3 comprises 14 residues. The V segment lost 3 bases and the J segment 5 bases; nucleotides outside the gene matches: 6. The CDR3 loop is CASSSGGSEETQYF. In DNA form, the CDR3 reads TGCGCCAGCAGCTCAGGGGGCTCTGAGGAGACCCAGTACTTC.

This clonotype has only a few counts. The rearrangement joins TRBV7-2 to TRBJ2-1; 10 bases are shared with TRBD2. The CDR3 runs 18 residues. Germline assignment: CDR1 SGHTA and CDR2 FQGNSA. Trimming at V came to 3 bases and at J to 7 bases, leaving 15 bases not matched to a gene. The CDR3 loop reads CASSLAASSGSMGNEQFF. The CDR3 DNA reads TGTGCCAGCAGCTTGGCCGCCTCTAGCGGGAGCATGGGAAATGAGCAGTTCTTC.

In this sample, this clonotype turned up many times. CDR3 bases: TGCAGTGCTAGAGAAGGGACTAGAGAGAGCTACGAGCAGTACTTC. Its protein product is CSAREGTRESYEQYF. The J gene is TRBJ2-7, the V gene TRBV20-1; 8 nucleotides align to TRBD2. Trimming at V came to 0 bases and at J to 3 bases, leaving 7 bases not matched to a gene. The CDR3 spans 15 residues. The germline V gene has CDR1 DFQATT and CDR2 SNEGSKA (reference sequence).

The rearrangement uses TRBV10-2 and TRBJ2-7; TRBD1 is a possible D gene (6 bases). Trimming shortened V by 3 bases and J by 3 bases, and 6 bases separated the two germline ends. Looked up from germline, CDR1 is WSHSY and CDR2 is SAAADI. This CDR3 contains 12 residues. The CDR3 loop reads CASSEQGYEQYF. In nucleotides, the CDR3 is TGCGCCAGCAGTGAACAGGGCTACGAGCAGTACTTC.